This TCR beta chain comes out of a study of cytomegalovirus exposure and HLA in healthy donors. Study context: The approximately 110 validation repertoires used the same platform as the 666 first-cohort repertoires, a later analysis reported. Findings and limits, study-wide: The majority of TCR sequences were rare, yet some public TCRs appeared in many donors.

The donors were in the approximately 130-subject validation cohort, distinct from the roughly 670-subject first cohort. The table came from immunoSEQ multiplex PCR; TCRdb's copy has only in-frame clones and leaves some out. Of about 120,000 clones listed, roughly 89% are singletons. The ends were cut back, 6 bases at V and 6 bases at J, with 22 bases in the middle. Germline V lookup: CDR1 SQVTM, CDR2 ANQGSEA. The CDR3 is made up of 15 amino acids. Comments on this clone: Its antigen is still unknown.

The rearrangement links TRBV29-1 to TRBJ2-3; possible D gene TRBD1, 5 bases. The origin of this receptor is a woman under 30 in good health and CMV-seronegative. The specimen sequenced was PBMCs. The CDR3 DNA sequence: TGCAGCGTCAATAAGGAGAGCAGGGCTACTGATACGCAGTATTTT. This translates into CSVNKESRATDTQYF.